This record looks at one T cell receptor beta chain sequence and its context. This entry is derived from a study of cytotoxic CD8 clonotypes in ibrutinib-treated CLL. Clones were sequenced by immunoSEQ multiplex PCR, and TCRdb holds only the in-frame ones, with some missing. The sample includes about 160,000 clones, 70% to 85% seen only once; the top ten take roughly 2%. Trimming removed 9 bases from V and 7 bases from J; junction bases left unmatched: 6. CDR3 length: 14 residues. Germline-derived CDR1 and CDR2 are LNHDA and SQIVND (reference sequence). The chain has TRBV19 and TRBJ1-6; 10 bases fit TRBD1. This sample comprised PBMCs, obtained after 12 months of ibrutinib treatment. The receptor was derived from a human donor with chronic lymphocytic leukemia. In DNA, the CDR3 is TGTGCCAGCTCGAGGACAGGGGGAAATTCACCCCTCCACTTT. It specifies CASSRTGGNSPLHF.